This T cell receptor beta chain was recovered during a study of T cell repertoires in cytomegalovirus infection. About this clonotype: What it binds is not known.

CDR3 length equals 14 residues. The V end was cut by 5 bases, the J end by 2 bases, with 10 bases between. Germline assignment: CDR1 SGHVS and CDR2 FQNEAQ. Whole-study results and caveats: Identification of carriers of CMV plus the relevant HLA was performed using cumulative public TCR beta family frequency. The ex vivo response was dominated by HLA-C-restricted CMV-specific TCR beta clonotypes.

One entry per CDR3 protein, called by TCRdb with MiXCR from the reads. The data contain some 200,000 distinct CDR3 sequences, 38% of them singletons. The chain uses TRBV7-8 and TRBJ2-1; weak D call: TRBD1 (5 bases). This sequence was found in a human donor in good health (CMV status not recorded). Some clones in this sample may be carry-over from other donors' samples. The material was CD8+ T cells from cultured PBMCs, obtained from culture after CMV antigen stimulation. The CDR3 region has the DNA TGTGCCAGCAGCCGACAGAAAACCTACAATGAGCAGTTCTTC. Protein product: CASSRQKTYNEQFF.